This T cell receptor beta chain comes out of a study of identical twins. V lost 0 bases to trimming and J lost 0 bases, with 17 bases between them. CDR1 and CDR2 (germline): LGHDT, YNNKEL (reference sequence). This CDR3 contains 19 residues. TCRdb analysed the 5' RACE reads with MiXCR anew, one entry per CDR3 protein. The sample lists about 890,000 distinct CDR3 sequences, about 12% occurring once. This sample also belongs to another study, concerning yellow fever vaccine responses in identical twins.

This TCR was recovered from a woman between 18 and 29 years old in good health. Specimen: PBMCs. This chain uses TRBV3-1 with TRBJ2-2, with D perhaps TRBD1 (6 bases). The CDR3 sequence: CASSQEFGQPFANTGELFF. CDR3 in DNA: TGTGCCAGCAGCCAAGAGTTCGGACAGCCGTTCGCGAACACCGGGGAGCTGTTTTTT. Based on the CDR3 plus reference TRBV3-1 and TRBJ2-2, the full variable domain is DTAVSQTPKYLVTQMGNDKSIKCEQNLGHDTMYWYKQDSKKFLKIMFSYNNKELIINETVPNRFSPKSPDKAHLNLHINSLELGDSAVYFCASSQEFGQPFANTGELFFGEGSRLTVL.